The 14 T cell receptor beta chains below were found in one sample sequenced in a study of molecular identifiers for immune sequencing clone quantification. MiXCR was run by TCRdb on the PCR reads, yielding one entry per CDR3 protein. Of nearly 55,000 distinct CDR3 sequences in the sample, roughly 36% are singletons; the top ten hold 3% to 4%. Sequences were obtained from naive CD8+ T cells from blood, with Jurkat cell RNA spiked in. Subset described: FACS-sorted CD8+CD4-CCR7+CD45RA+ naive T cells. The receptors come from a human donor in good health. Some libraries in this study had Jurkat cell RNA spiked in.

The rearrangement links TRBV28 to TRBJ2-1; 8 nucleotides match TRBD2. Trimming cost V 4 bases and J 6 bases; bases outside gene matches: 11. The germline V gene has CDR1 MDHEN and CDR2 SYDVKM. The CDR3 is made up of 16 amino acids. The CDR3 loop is CASSWVLAGTINEQFF. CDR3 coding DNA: TGTGCCAGCAGTTGGGTTTTAGCGGGAACGATCAATGAGCAGTTCTTC.

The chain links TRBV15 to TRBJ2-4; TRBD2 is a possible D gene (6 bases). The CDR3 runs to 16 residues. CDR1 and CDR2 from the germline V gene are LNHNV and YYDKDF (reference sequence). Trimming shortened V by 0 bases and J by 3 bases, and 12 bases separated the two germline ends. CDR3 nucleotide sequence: TGTGCCACCAGCAGAGATTTTTTTAGCGGCAAAAACATTCAGTACTTC. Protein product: CATSRDFFSGKNIQYF.

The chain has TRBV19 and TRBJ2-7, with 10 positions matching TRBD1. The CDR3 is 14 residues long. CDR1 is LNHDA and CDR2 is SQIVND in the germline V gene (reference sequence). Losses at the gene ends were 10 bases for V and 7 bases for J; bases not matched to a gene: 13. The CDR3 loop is CAIRPGQGLFEQYF. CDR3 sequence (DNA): TGTGCCATTCGACCGGGACAGGGGCTGTTTGAGCAGTACTTC.

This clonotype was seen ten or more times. CDR3 in DNA: TGTGCCAGCTCACCACGAGGGGACGAGCAGTACTTC. It specifies CASSPRGDEQYF. The chain combines TRBV18 with TRBJ2-7; D might be TRBD1 or TRBD2, each matching 5 bases. Germline V gene data show CDR1 as KGHSH and CDR2 as LQKENI. The CDR3 sequence is 12 residues long. The V gene lost 1 base and the J gene lost 5 bases, with 6 bases spanning the gap.

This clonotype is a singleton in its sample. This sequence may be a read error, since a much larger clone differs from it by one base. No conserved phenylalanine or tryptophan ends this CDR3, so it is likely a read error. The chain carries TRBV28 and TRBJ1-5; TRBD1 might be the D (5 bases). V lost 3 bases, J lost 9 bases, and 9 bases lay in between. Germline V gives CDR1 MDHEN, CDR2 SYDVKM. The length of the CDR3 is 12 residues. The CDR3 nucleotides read TGTGCCAGCAGTTTGCCTAGGGGGCCCCAGCATATT. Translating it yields CASSLPRGPQHI.

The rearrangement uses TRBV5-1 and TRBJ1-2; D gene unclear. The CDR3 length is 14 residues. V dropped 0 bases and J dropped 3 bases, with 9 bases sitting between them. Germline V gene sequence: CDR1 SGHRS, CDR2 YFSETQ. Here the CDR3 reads CASSLEAVYYGYTF. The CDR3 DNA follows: TGCGCCAGCAGCTTGGAGGCAGTCTACTATGGCTACACCTTC.

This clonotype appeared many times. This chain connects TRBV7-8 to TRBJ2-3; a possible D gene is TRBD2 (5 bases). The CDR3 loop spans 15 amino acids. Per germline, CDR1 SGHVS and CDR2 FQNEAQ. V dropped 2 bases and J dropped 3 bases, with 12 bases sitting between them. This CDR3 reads CASSLFSGVTDTQYF. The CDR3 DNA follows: TGTGCCAGCAGCTTATTTTCCGGGGTTACAGATACGCAGTATTTT.

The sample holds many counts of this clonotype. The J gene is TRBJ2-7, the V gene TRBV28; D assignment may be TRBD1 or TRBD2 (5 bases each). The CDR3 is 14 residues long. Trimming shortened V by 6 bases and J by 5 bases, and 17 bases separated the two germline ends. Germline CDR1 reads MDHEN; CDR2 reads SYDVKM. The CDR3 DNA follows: TGTGCCAGCAGGCCGGGACCCCTGGGGAACGAGCAGTACTTC. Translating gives CASRPGPLGNEQYF. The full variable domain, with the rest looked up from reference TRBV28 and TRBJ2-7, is DVKVTQSSRYLVKRTGEKVFLECVQDMDHENMFWYRQDPGLGLRLIYFSYDVKMKEKGDIPEGYSVSREKKERFSLILESASTNQTSMYLCASRPGPLGNEQYFGPGTRLTVT.

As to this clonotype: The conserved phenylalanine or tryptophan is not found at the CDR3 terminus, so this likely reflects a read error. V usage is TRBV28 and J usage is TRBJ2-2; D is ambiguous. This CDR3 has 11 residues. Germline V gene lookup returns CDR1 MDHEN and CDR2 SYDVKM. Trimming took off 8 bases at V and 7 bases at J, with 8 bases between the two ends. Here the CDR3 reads CASAESGELFY. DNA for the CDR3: TGTGCCAGCGCTGAGAGCGGGGAGCTGTTTTAT.

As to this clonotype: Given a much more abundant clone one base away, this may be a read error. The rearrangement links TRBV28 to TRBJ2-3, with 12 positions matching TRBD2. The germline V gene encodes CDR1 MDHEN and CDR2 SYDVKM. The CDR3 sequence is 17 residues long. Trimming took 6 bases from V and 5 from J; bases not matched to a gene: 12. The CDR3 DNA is TGTGCCAGCAGAAGAGCCGGACTAGCGGGATTCAAAGATACGCAGTATTTT. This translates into CASRRAGLAGFKDTQYF.

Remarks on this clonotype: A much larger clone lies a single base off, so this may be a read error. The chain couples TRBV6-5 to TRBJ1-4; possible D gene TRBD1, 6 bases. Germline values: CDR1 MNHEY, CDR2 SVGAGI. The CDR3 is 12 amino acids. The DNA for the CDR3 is TGTGCCAGCAGAGGGGGGCTTGAAAAACTGTATTTT. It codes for CASRGGLEKLYF.

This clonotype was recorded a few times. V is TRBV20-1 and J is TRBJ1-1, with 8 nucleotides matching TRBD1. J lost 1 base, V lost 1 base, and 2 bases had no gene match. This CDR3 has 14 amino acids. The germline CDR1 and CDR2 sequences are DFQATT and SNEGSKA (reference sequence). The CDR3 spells CSARGTGKNTEAFF. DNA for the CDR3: TGCAGTGCTAGAGGGACAGGGAAGAACACTGAAGCTTTCTTT.

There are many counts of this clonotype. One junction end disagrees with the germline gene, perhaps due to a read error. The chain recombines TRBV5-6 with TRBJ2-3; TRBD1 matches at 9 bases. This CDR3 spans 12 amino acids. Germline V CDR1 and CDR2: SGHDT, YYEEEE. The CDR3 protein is CASSPGQGIIDF. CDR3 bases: TGTGCCAGCAGCCCTGGACAGGGGATCATCGATTTT.

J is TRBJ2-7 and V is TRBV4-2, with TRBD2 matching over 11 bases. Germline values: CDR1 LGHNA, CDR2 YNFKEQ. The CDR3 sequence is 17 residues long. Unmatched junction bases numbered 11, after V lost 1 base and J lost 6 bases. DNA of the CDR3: TGTGCCAGCAGCCAAGGAGGGACTAGCGGAGGCCCTGTCGAGCAGTACTTC. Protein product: CASSQGGTSGGPVEQYF.